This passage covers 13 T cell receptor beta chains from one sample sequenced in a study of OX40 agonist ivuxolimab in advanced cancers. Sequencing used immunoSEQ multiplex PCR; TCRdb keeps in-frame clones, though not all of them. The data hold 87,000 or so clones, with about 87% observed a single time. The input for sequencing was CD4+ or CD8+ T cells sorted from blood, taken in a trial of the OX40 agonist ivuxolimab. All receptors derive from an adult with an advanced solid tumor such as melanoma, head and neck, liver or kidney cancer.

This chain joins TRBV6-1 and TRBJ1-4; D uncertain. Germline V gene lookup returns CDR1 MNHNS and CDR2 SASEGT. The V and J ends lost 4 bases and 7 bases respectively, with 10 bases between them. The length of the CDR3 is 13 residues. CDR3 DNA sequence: TGTGCCAGCAGTGCAGTGCCGGCTGAAAAACTGTTTTTT. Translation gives CASSAVPAEKLFF.

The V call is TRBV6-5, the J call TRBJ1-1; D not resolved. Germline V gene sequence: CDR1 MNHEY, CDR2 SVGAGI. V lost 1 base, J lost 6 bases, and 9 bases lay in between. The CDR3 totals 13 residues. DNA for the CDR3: TGTGCCAGCAGTTACTTGATGGCCTCTGAAGCTTTCTTT. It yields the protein CASSYLMASEAFF.

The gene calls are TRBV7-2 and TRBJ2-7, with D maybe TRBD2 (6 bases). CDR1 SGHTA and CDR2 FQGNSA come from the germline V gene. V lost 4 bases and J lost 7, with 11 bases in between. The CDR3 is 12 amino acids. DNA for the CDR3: TGTGCCAGCAGCTCCTCGAGCGGGGAGCAGTACTTC. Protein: CASSSSSGEQYF. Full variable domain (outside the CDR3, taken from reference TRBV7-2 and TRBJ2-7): GAGVSQSPSNKVTEKGKDVELRCDPISGHTALYWYRQSLGQGLEFLIYFQGNSAPDKSGLPSDRFSAERTGGSVSTLTIQRTQQEDSAVYLCASSSSSGEQYFGPGTRLTVT.

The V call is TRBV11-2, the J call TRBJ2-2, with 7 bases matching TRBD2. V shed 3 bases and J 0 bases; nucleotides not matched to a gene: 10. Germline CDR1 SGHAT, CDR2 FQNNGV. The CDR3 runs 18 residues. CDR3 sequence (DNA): TGTGCCAGCAGCTTGGACTACTTTAGCGGGTCGAACACCGGGGAGCTGTTTTTT. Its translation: CASSLDYFSGSNTGELFF.

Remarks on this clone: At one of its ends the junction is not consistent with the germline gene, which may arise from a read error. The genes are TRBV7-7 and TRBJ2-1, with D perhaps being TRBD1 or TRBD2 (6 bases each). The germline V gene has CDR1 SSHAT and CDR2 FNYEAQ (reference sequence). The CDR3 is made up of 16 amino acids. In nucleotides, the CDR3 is TGTGCTAGCAGCTTAGATGGGGGGCGCACAGCAAATGAGCAGTTCTTC. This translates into CASSLDGGRTANEQFF.

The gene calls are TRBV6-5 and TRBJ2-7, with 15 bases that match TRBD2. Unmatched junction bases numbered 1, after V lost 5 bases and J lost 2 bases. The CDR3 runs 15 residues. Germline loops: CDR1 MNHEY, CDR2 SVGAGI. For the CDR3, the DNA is TGTGCCAGCAGTCGGACTAGCGGGAGGGCCTACGAGCAGTACTTC. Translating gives CASSRTSGRAYEQYF.

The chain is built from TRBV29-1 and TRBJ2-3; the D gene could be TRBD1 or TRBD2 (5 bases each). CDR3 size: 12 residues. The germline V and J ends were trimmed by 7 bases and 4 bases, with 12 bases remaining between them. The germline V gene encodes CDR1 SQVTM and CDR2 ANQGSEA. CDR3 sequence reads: CSGGRGADTQYF. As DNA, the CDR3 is TGCAGCGGGGGACGAGGGGCAGATACGCAGTATTTT.

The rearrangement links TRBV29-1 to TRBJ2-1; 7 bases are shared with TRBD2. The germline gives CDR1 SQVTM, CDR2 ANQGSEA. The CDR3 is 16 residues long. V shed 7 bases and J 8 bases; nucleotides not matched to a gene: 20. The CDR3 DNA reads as TGCAGCGCGGGGCACCGCGGGGGTAATTTTCGCGATGAGCAGTTCTTC. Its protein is CSAGHRGGNFRDEQFF.

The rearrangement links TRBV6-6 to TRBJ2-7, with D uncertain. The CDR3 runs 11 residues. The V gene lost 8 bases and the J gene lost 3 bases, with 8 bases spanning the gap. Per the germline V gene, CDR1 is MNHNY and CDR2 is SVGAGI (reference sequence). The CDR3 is CASASVYEQYF. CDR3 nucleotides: TGTGCCAGCGCGTCCGTCTACGAGCAGTACTTC.

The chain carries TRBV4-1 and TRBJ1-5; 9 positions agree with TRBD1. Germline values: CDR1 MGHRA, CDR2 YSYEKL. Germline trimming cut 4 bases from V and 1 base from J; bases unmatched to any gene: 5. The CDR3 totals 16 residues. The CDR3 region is CASSPGQGFSNQPQHF. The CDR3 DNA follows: TGCGCCAGCAGCCCGGGACAGGGTTTCAGCAATCAGCCCCAGCATTTT.

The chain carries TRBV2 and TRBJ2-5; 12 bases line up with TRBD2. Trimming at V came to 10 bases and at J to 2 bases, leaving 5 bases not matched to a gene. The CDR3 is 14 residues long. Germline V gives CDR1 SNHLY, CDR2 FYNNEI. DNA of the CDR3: TGTGCCACGAGACTAGCGGGGGAACAAGAGACCCAGTACTTC. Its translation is CATRLAGEQETQYF.

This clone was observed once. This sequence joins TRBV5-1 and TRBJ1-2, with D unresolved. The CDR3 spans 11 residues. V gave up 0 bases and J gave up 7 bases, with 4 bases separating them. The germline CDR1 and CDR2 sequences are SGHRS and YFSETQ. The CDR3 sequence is CASSLEGGYTF. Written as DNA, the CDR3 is TGCGCCAGCAGCTTGGAGGGTGGCTACACCTTC.

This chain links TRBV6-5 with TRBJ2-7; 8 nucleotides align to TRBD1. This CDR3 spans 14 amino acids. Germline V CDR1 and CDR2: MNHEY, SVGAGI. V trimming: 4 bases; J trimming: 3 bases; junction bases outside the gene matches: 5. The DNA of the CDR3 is TGTGCCAGCAGTTTCGCACAGGGGGTCTACGAGCAGTACTTC. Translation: CASSFAQGVYEQYF.